Included here is one TCR beta chain sequence, with context. The antigen is undetermined. The CDR3 end is not reached by the read, which stops 3 residues before it; the germline J gene fills it in. Germline V gives CDR1 PRHDT, CDR2 FYEKMQ (reference sequence). The CDR3 loop spans 14 amino acids. V shed 5 bases and J 6 bases; nucleotides not matched to a gene: 9. This specimen belongs to a study of T cells in women clearing cervical HPV infection. Broader study findings: Unknown T-cell numbers per sample may underlie the richness differences.

Sequencing was performed with immunoSEQ multiplex PCR; in TCRdb, only in-frame clones are kept and a portion is missing. The sample totals tens of thousands of clones. The J gene is TRBJ2-7, the V gene TRBV13; the match to TRBD1 covers 8 bases. The sample comprised blood buffy coat. The source is a woman aged 18 to 69 with a cervical HPV16 infection that either progressed to CIN3+ or cleared (not recorded which). This CDR3 is CASSPGQGYFEQYF. Incomplete CDR3 DNA: TGTGCCAGCAGCCCAGGACAGGGCTATTTCGAG.